These T cell receptor beta chains were read from a single sample in a study of blood T cell repertoires in COVID-19. Using immunoSEQ multiplex PCR, the repertoire was profiled, and TCRdb retains in-frame clones only, with some absent. The data hold around 160,000 clones, with about four fifths observed a single time. The sequenced material came from peripheral blood. Receptor source: a human donor with acute or convalescent COVID-19. The donor label of this sample is uncertain. Both conserved end residues are part of each CDR3.

TRBV18	TRBJ1-2	CASSPEGLEGGYTF
TRBV2	TRBJ1-2	CASSEGSYYGYTF
TRBV5-1	TRBJ2-2	CASSLGDYTGELFF
TRBV5-1	TRBJ1-1	CASSSEGAGGSAFF
TRBV30	TRBJ1-1	CAWSWGTGLGTEAFF
TRBV19	TRBJ1-1	CASSDGTLKPNTEAFF
TRBV6-6	TRBJ2-2	CASSYRGQGGELFF
TRBV11-2	TRBJ2-2	CASSLVRRPGELFF
TRBV2	TRBJ2-1	CASSELGQGTNEQFF
TRBV2	TRBJ2-1	CASSQTGVNEQFF
TRBV11-2	TRBJ1-1	CASSSTTGAHTEAFF
TRBV28	TRBJ1-5	CASSSGGRAGQPQHF
TRBV2	TRBJ1-5	CASSAGNLNQPQHF
TRBV6-5	TRBJ1-6	CASKGMNRDNSPLHF
TRBV9	TRBJ2-3	CASSPLRRADTQYF
TRBV10-1	TRBJ1-5	CASSDRASNQPQHF
TRBV6-5	TRBJ1-6	CASSVSGQFNSPLHF
TRBV19	TRBJ1-5	CASSIKGGDQPQHF
TRBV11-1	TRBJ2-5	CASSTQYQETQYF
TRBV14	TRBJ1-2	CASSPRADGAGGYTF
TRBV19	TRBJ2-3	CASQRGSTDTQYF
TRBV29-1	TRBJ2-7	CSVVGQGAGEQYF
TRBV19	TRBJ2-1	CASSIGSYNEQFF
TRBV19	TRBJ1-1	CASSPWGGPSRAFF
TRBV3-1/TRBV3-2	TRBJ1-5	CASSQAQDQPQHF
TRBV20-1	TRBJ2-5	CSGQNKETQYF
TRBV7-6	TRBJ2-2	CASSVSGTLYTGELFF
TRBV19	TRBJ1-2	CASSRSGQGNYGYTF
TRBV12-3/TRBV12-4	TRBJ2-2	CASSFPRVGELFF
TRBV7-9	TRBJ1-2	CASSWEGYRGYTF
TRBV11-2	TRBJ1-2	CASSWTGKLDGYTF
TRBV7-9	TRBJ2-3	CASSLDSRTDTQYF
TRBV30	TRBJ2-3	CAWSRQAQMDTQYF
TRBV5-1	TRBJ2-1	CASTTSGNIPYNEQFF
TRBV2	TRBJ1-2	CASSELADNYGYTF
TRBV10-3	TRBJ2-5	CAISGVRGSQETQYF
TRBV6-1	TRBJ1-5	CASSEEPEEPQHF
TRBV14	TRBJ2-3	CASSQAAGPGDTQYF
TRBV6-4	TRBJ2-3	CASSRTGGTDTQYF
TRBV6-5	TRBJ1-2	CASSRTGGSYGYTF
TRBV27	TRBJ1-1	CASRDLLTGLNTEAFF
TRBV9	TRBJ2-6	CASSVATGANVLTF
TRBV6-5	TRBJ1-1	CASSYTGGTGAEAFF
TRBV12-3/TRBV12-4	TRBJ1-2	CASSTGQAGYTF
TRBV12-3/TRBV12-4	TRBJ2-1	CASSLYTPWEQFF
TRBV4-1	TRBJ2-1	CASSFRQGAIYNEQFF
TRBV7-8	TRBJ2-5	CASSHSLLEETQYF
TRBV13	TRBJ1-1	CASSRTGSLGRGLNTEAFF
TRBV19	TRBJ2-5	CASSMDRGRGTQYF
TRBV30	TRBJ1-2	CAWRTEPASAGYTF
TRBV6-5	TRBJ2-3	CASASLSTDTQYF
TRBV9	TRBJ2-5	CASSVKGVSQETQYF
TRBV2	TRBJ2-7	CASRQGAPYEQYF
TRBV12-3/TRBV12-4	TRBJ2-1	CASHSVSYNEQFF
TRBV5-4	TRBJ1-2	CASSLVGQGLGYTF
TRBV2	TRBJ1-1	CASARENTEAFF
TRBV7-9	TRBJ2-7	CASSLTGGSVEQYF
TRBV3-1/TRBV3-2	TRBJ1-3	CASSQGQGTNLVYTIYF
TRBV27	TRBJ2-7	CASGFKGGNEQYF